Presented here are 22 T cell receptor beta chains from one specimen sequenced in a study of T cells after posttransplantation cyclophosphamide. Produced via immunoSEQ multiplex PCR; TCRdb's table is partial and in-frame only. The sample lists some 10,000 clones, around four fifths seen once, with approximately 15% in the top ten. A marrow graft followed busulfan-fludarabine conditioning, with cyclophosphamide on days +3 and +4. The source was PBMCs, collected about 62 months after allogeneic stem cell transplant with posttransplant cyclophosphamide. Receptors originate from a female patient aged 50 to 60 who received an allogeneic stem cell transplant from a related donor, was CMV-positive, and had no GVHD. Some T cells may possibly be graft donor cells.

V is TRBV6-1 and J is TRBJ1-4; 7 positions agree with TRBD1. Looked up from germline, CDR1 is MNHNS and CDR2 is SASEGT. The V gene end was trimmed by 0 bases and the J gene end by 8 bases; junction bases not matched to a gene: 6. The CDR3 covers 15 residues. CDR3 sequence: CASSEAQGDGEKLFF. The CDR3 DNA follows: TGTGCCAGCAGTGAAGCTCAGGGGGACGGAGAAAAACTGTTTTTT.

The chain uses TRBV9 and TRBJ1-2, with no clear D. Between the trimmed V and J ends, which lost 4 bases and 4 bases, there was a span of 23 bases. CDR1 is SGDLS, CDR2 YYNGEE, per germline. This CDR3 has 17 residues. The CDR3 protein is CASSPTGGFGNRYGYTF. The CDR3 region has the DNA TGTGCCAGCAGCCCCACGGGTGGGTTCGGGAACCGCTATGGCTACACCTTC.

This chain connects TRBV30 to TRBJ1-1; D perhaps matches TRBD1 (5 bases). The germline V and J ends were trimmed by 4 bases and 3 bases, with 9 bases remaining between them. The CDR3 has 12 residues. From germline, CDR1 is GTSNPN and CDR2 SVGIG (reference sequence). As DNA, the CDR3 is TGTGCCTGGACAGGGCCCTACACTGAAGCTTTCTTT. Its protein is CAWTGPYTEAFF.

The chain joins TRBV4-1 to TRBJ2-1; TRBD1 might be the D (5 bases). The CDR3 loop spans 13 amino acids. Trimming took off 4 bases at V and 7 bases at J, with 11 bases between the two ends. Germline V gene sequence: CDR1 MGHRA, CDR2 YSYEKL. The CDR3 here is CASSPGRTNEQFF. CDR3 nucleotide sequence: TGCGCCAGCAGCCCCGGACGGACAAATGAGCAGTTCTTC.

This chain links TRBV19 with TRBJ1-3; D is perhaps TRBD1 (5 bases). Germline assignment: CDR1 LNHDA and CDR2 SQIVND (reference sequence). Trimming left V 4 bases short and J 4 bases short, with 17 bases between. The CDR3 loop spans 16 amino acids. Here the CDR3 DNA reads TGTGCCAGTAGTACCACAGGATTTCTTATCGGAAACACCATATATTTT. It yields the protein CASSTTGFLIGNTIYF.

This clone has only one observation. CDR3 DNA sequence: TGTGCCAGCAAAATAGCGGGAACCCCCCCCCACGAGCAGTACTTC. Translating it yields CASKIAGTPPHEQYF. The rearrangement uses TRBV27 and TRBJ2-7, with TRBD2 matching 8 bases. CDR3 length: 15 residues. Per germline, CDR1 MNHEY and CDR2 SMNVEV (reference sequence). The V and J ends lost 7 bases and 5 bases, in that order; junction bases with no gene match: 13.

This clone was observed a single time. The chain links TRBV27 to TRBJ2-1; 13 bases match TRBD2. Trimming at V came to 6 bases and at J to 9 bases, leaving 5 bases not matched to a gene. Per germline, CDR1 MNHEY and CDR2 SMNVEV (reference sequence). The CDR3 is 14 residues long. CDR3 protein: CASRSGTSGTEQFF. CDR3 bases: TGTGCCAGCAGATCCGGGACTAGCGGGACTGAGCAGTTCTTC.

The sample holds one count of this clone. The CDR3 nucleotides read TGTGCCAGCAGCTTATCCGCGGGAACCTACGAGCAGTACTTC. Amino acids: CASSLSAGTYEQYF. The chain couples TRBV7-3 to TRBJ2-7; D might be TRBD2 (6 bases). V shed 2 bases and J shed 2 bases, with 10 bases lying between them. Looked up from germline, CDR1 is SGHTA and CDR2 is FQGTGA. The CDR3 extends over 14 amino acids.

The chain couples TRBV4-3 to TRBJ2-1; 8 positions match TRBD1. V lost 1 base, J lost 6 bases, and 8 bases stayed unmatched. The CDR3 has 16 amino acids. Per the germline V gene, CDR1 is LGHNA and CDR2 is YSLEER. CDR3 amino acids: CASSQVGDRGRNEQFF. The CDR3, as DNA: TGCGCCAGCAGCCAAGTAGGCGACAGGGGTCGCAATGAGCAGTTCTTC.

The V gene is TRBV9, the J gene TRBJ2-1; 10 bases line up with TRBD2. The CDR3 covers 15 residues. After removal of 0 bases from V and 6 bases from J, the junction contained 3 bases not matched to a gene. Germline assignment: CDR1 SGDLS and CDR2 YYNGEE. The CDR3 protein is CASSVASGSGNEQFF. In DNA, the CDR3 is TGTGCCAGCAGCGTAGCTAGCGGGAGTGGCAATGAGCAGTTCTTC.

The CDR3 protein is CASSLTRIALNTEAFF. Here the CDR3 DNA reads TGTGCCAGCAGCTTGACCCGGATAGCCCTGAACACTGAAGCTTTCTTT. The chain links TRBV11-2 to TRBJ1-1; D not certain. V was shortened by 3 bases and J by 0 bases, with 14 bases between the two germline ends. Germline V gene lookup returns CDR1 SGHAT and CDR2 FQNNGV. The CDR3 runs 16 residues.

The V and J genes are TRBV5-1 and TRBJ2-5; D gene ambiguous. Germline V CDR1 and CDR2: SGHRS, YFSETQ. The CDR3 is made up of 15 amino acids. V dropped 1 base and J dropped 2 bases, with 12 bases sitting between them. The DNA for the CDR3 is TGCGCCAGCAGCTTGTATCGACTGGTGCAAGAGACCCAGTACTTC. Protein product: CASSLYRLVQETQYF.

The V and J genes are TRBV5-1 and TRBJ1-3, with D unclear. Germline assignment: CDR1 SGHRS and CDR2 YFSETQ. This CDR3 has 17 amino acids. V dropped 0 bases and J dropped 0 bases, with 13 bases sitting between them. As DNA, the CDR3 is TGCGCCAGCAGCTTGGAGGTATCAGGATCCTCTGGAAACACCATATATTTT. It encodes CASSLEVSGSSGNTIYF.

This chain joins TRBV7-2 and TRBJ2-2; no clear D. Germline V CDR1 and CDR2: SGHTA, FQGNSA. The V end lost 3 bases, the J end lost 6 bases, and 8 bases lay between the germline ends. This CDR3 has 13 amino acids. For the CDR3, the DNA is TGTGCCAGCAGCTTTAGAATTCCCGGGGAGCTGTTTTTT. Protein product: CASSFRIPGELFF. The complete variable domain, with remaining parts taken from reference TRBV7-2 and TRBJ2-2, reads GAGVSQSPSNKVTEKGKDVELRCDPISGHTALYWYRQSLGQGLEFLIYFQGNSAPDKSGLPSDRFSAERTGGSVSTLTIQRTQQEDSAVYLCASSFRIPGELFFGEGSRLTVL.

The chain has TRBV10-3 and TRBJ2-1, with D possibly TRBD2 on 7 matching bases. CDR1 ENHRY and CDR2 SYGVKD come from the germline V gene. V gave up 7 bases and J gave up 6 bases, with 19 bases separating them. The CDR3 loop spans 15 amino acids. CDR3 loop: CAINSRGRRANEQFF. The CDR3 DNA is TGTGCCATCAATTCGCGGGGGCGCAGAGCCAATGAGCAGTTCTTC.

The chain is built from TRBV29-1 and TRBJ1-2; 8 bases line up with TRBD1. Per the germline V gene, CDR1 is SQVTM and CDR2 is ANQGSEA. V shed 2 bases and J 4 bases; nucleotides not matched to a gene: 12. This CDR3 comprises 16 residues. The CDR3 sequence is CSVETFGAGGFYGYTF. CDR3 sequence (DNA): TGCAGCGTTGAAACCTTTGGGGCAGGGGGCTTCTATGGCTACACCTTC.

The genes are TRBV29-1 and TRBJ1-2; D gene unclear. Germline assignment: CDR1 SQVTM and CDR2 ANQGSEA. This CDR3 is built from 11 residues. V lost 4 bases and J 13 bases, leaving 16 bases between the germline ends. The DNA for the CDR3 is TGCAGCGTTGTAAGAGAGGTCGGTCCCACCTTC. Encoded protein: CSVVREVGPTF. Variable domain in full (rest from reference TRBV29-1 and TRBJ1-2): SAVISQKPSRDICQRGTSLTIQCQVDSQVTMMFWYRQQPGQSLTLIATANQGSEATYESGFVIDKFPISRPNLTFSTLTVSNMSPEDSSIYLCSVVREVGPTFGSGTRLTVV.

The chain carries TRBV15 and TRBJ2-5; 7 nucleotides agree with TRBD2. Per the germline V gene, CDR1 is LNHNV and CDR2 is YYDKDF (reference sequence). The CDR3 contains 16 residues. Losses at the gene ends were 0 bases for V and 5 bases for J; bases not matched to a gene: 9. CDR3 in DNA: TGTGCCACCAGCAGAGACCTAGCGGATAGCGGGGAGACCCAGTACTTC. Translation: CATSRDLADSGETQYF.

The CDR3 loop reads CASSVALATALNTGELFF. DNA of the CDR3: TGTGCCAGCAGCGTAGCACTAGCAACCGCCCTGAACACCGGGGAGCTGTTTTTT. The rearrangement links TRBV9 to TRBJ2-2, with D perhaps TRBD2 (6 bases). Trimming took off 0 bases at V and 1 base at J, with 16 bases between the two ends. CDR1 and CDR2 from the germline V gene are SGDLS and YYNGEE. The CDR3 is 18 amino acids.

CDR3 sequence: CASSSRDRGPLAKNIQYF. The CDR3, as DNA: TGTGCCAGCAGTTCCCGGGACAGGGGCCCCCTAGCCAAAAACATTCAGTACTTC. The chain uses TRBV27 and TRBJ2-4; 10 nucleotides agree with TRBD1. V lost 4 bases and J lost 0; bases outside the gene matches: 9. The CDR3 contains 18 residues. Per germline, CDR1 MNHEY and CDR2 SMNVEV (reference sequence).

V gene TRBV10-3 combines with J gene TRBJ2-2; tentative D call: TRBD2 (6 bases). V shed 3 bases and J shed 4 bases, with 12 bases lying between them. This CDR3 spans 15 amino acids. Germline CDR1 is ENHRY and CDR2 is SYGVKD. CDR3 sequence (DNA): TGTGCCATCAGTGACCTCGTGGGGGGCACCGGGGAGCTGTTTTTT. It specifies CAISDLVGGTGELFF.

V and J are TRBV18 and TRBJ2-5, with 10 bases lining up with TRBD1. With V trimmed by 3 bases and J by 4 bases, 2 bases remained unmatched. CDR3 length: 14 residues. Germline assignment: CDR1 KGHSH and CDR2 LQKENI. CDR3 loop: CASSPRDRGETQYF. CDR3 coding DNA: TGTGCCAGCTCACCCCGGGACAGGGGAGAGACCCAGTACTTC.